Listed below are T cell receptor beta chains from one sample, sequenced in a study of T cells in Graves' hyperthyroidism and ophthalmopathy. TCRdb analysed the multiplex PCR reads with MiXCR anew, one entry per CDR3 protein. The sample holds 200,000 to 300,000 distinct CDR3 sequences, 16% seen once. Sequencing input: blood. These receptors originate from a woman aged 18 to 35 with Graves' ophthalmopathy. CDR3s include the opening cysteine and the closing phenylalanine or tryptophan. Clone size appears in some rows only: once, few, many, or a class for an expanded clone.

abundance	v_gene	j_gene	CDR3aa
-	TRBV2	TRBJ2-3	CASSESGDTQYF
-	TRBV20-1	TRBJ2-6	CSAREWGTGANVLTF
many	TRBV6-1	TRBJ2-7	CASSDPGQIYEQYF
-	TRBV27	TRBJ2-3	CASSLSTGGRTPGLAAFRTQYF
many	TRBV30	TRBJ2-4	CAWSRGGARRGKNIQYF
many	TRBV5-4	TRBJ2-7	CASSLSMGLSYEQYF
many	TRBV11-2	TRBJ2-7	CASSLGWASHYEQYF
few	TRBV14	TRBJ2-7	CASSLLLGNPYEQYF
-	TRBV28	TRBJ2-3	CASSLEPGLAGGTDTQYF
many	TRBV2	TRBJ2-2	CASSASPGELFF
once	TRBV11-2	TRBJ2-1	CASSSATGRYNEQFF
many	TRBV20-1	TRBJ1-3	CSARVDAGNTIYF
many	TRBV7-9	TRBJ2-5	CASSLMGGPYQETQYF
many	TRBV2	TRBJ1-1	CASSVETDKNTEAFF
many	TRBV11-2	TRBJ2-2	CASSLVNSNTGELFF
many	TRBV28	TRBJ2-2	CASSLQVLAGANTGELFF
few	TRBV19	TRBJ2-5	CASSRDSGTQYF
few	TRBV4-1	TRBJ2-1	CASSQPRTGDDNEQFF
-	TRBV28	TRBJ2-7	CASSLGGLTGEQYF
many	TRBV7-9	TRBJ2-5	CASSLDPPETQYF
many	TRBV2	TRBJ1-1	CASSTQRANTEAFF
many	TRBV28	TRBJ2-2	CASSPDRVPGELFF
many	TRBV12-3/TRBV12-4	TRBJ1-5	CASSLGVGYQPQHF
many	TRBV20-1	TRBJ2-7	CSARDDWASGHEQYF
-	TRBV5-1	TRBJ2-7	CASSLAGLYEQYF
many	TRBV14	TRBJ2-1	CASSQERQYNEQFF
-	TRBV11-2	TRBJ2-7	CASSLEASGAYEQYF
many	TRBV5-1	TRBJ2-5	CASSFGRERETQYF
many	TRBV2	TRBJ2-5	CASSGLAGGFGTQYF
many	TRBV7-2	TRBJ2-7	CASSLGVREQYF
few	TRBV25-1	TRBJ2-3	CASKLGPGQGAADTQYF
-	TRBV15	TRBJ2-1	CATSRDSRASHNEQFF
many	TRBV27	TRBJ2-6	CASSLRPSPLSGANVLTF
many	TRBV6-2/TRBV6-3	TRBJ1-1	CASSYRGIGMNTEAFF
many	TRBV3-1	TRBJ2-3	CASSQVGTGTDTQYF
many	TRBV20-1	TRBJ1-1	CSARLDTMNTEAFF
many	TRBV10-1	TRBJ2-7	CASNRDRGSHEQYF
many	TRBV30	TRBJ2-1	CAWIPSTSGLWDEQFF